Each of the 27 T cell receptor beta chains below was sequenced from the same sample in a study of T-cell memory formation after mild COVID-19. From the 5' RACE reads, TCRdb called clonotypes with MiXCR, one entry per CDR3 protein. Of approximately 300,000 distinct CDR3 sequences listed, 19% are singletons. The source material was PBMCs or a T cell subset sorted from them (not recorded which). The receptors stem from a man between 18 and 29 years old who had mild COVID-19 (a few samples of this study predate the infection). Cell type and time point are not known.

On this clonotype: The junction and the germline gene differ at one end; a read error may be behind it. The chain joins TRBV20-1 to TRBJ2-7; D ambiguous. The CDR3 has 12 amino acids. Germline CDR1 reads DFQATT; CDR2 reads SNEGSKA (reference sequence). CDR3 nucleotide sequence: TGCAGTCCTAGGGCGGACTCCTACGAGCAGTACTTC. Translated, it gives CSPRADSYEQYF.

This chain connects TRBV11-2 to TRBJ2-1, with D perhaps matching TRBD2 (7 bases). Germline V gene lookup returns CDR1 SGHAT and CDR2 FQNNGV. The CDR3 has 15 residues. V lost 5 bases to trimming and J lost 6 bases, with 17 bases between them. The CDR3, as DNA: TGTGCCAGCAGCCGGATGGGGGGGGGCCTCAATGAGCAGTTCTTC. Its protein product is CASSRMGGGLNEQFF.

This clonotype turned up a few times. V is TRBV7-3 and J is TRBJ2-7, with no clear D. Germline values: CDR1 SGHTA, CDR2 FQGTGA. Trimming stripped 5 bases from V and 0 bases from J, with 8 bases between. The CDR3 consists of 13 residues. The DNA of the CDR3 is TGTGCCAGCAGCCCGAGCCTCTCCTACGAGCAGTACTTC. Translation: CASSPSLSYEQYF.

This clonotype was counted only a few times. The chain has TRBV5-1 and TRBJ2-2; perhaps TRBD1 as D (6 bases). V lost 4 bases to trimming and J lost 6 bases, with 13 bases between them. CDR1 is SGHRS and CDR2 is YFSETQ in the germline V gene. The CDR3 is 14 amino acids. The DNA of the CDR3 is TGCGCCAGCAGCCCCCTAGGGGGTTCCGGGGAGCTGTTTTTT. Encoded protein: CASSPLGGSGELFF. Full variable domain (missing parts from reference TRBV5-1 and TRBJ2-2): KAGVTQTPRYLIKTRGQQVTLSCSPISGHRSVSWYQQTPGQGLQFLFEYFSETQRNKGNFPGRFSGRQFSNSRSEMNVSTLELGDSALYLCASSPLGGSGELFFGEGSRLTVL.

The chain links TRBV30 to TRBJ2-7; a weak D match, TRBD1 (6 bases). V was shortened by 2 bases and J by 6 bases, with 11 bases between the two germline ends. This CDR3 has 12 residues. The germline CDR1 and CDR2 sequences are GTSNPN and SVGIG (reference sequence). The CDR3 DNA follows: TGTGCCTGGAGTCAGGGGCGGTTCGAGCAGTACTTC. Amino acid sequence: CAWSQGRFEQYF.

The chain employs TRBV29-1 and TRBJ1-4; no clear D. The CDR3 has 13 amino acids. Trimming stripped 4 bases from V and 2 bases from J, with 8 bases between. Germline values: CDR1 SQVTM, CDR2 ANQGSEA. CDR3 in amino acids: CSVGRRTNEKLFF. The CDR3 bases are TGCAGCGTTGGGAGAAGGACTAATGAAAAACTGTTTTTT.

This chain joins TRBV20-1 and TRBJ1-1, with D unclear. Trimming pared 6 bases from V and 0 bases from J, leaving 14 bases between. The germline CDR1 and CDR2 sequences are DFQATT and SNEGSKA (reference sequence). The CDR3 spans 14 residues. CDR3 sequence (DNA): TGCAGTGCCCGGCGGGAGGCCCTGAACACTGAAGCTTTCTTT. It encodes CSARREALNTEAFF.

This clonotype has just one count. The J gene is TRBJ1-1, the V gene TRBV7-3; D is unclear. This CDR3 contains 13 residues. Germline V gene lookup returns CDR1 SGHTA and CDR2 FQGTGA. V was cut by 5 bases and J by 3 bases, with 10 bases left in between. The CDR3 coding sequence is TGTGCCAGCAGCCAACCTGCGGACACTGAAGCTTTCTTT. Amino acids: CASSQPADTEAFF. Full variable domain (remainder filled in from reference TRBV7-3 and TRBJ1-1): GAGVSQTPSNKVTEKGKYVELRCDPISGHTALYWYRQSLGQGPEFLIYFQGTGAADDSGLPNDRFFAVRPEGSVSTLKIQRTERGDSAVYLCASSQPADTEAFFGQGTRLTVV.

CDR3 DNA sequence: TGTGCCAGCAGCCAATGGCGACCGGAAAGGGGAAAGGATGAGCAGTTCTTC. Its protein is CASSQWRPERGKDEQFF. The chain uses TRBV14 and TRBJ2-1, with D maybe TRBD1 (5 bases). The CDR3 is 17 residues long. Per germline, CDR1 SGHDN and CDR2 FVKESK. Trimming shortened V by 2 bases and J by 8 bases, and 22 bases separated the two germline ends.

This clonotype was observed many times. The rearrangement links TRBV5-4 to TRBJ2-3, with D possibly matching TRBD2 (5 bases). Germline CDR1 is SGHNT and CDR2 is YYREEE (reference sequence). The ends were cut back, 5 bases at V and 2 bases at J, with 15 bases in the middle. This CDR3 spans 15 amino acids. CDR3 nucleotide sequence: TGTGCCAGCAGTCGTCCAGCGGAGAACACAGATACGCAGTATTTT. Protein product: CASSRPAENTDTQYF.

The chain is built from TRBV20-1 and TRBJ2-3; D call uncertain. In germline, CDR1 is DFQATT, CDR2 SNEGSKA (reference sequence). V lost 0 bases and J lost 0, with 10 bases in between. This CDR3 is built from 15 residues. The CDR3 region is CSARDQVPSTDTQYF. The CDR3 nucleotides are TGCAGTGCTAGAGATCAGGTTCCTAGCACAGATACGCAGTATTTT.

The genes are TRBV10-2 and TRBJ2-1, with 10 bases identical to TRBD2. This CDR3 has 13 amino acids. Germline CDR1 WSHSY, CDR2 SAAADI. Losses at the gene ends were 6 bases for V and 8 bases for J; bases not matched to a gene: 4. CDR3 sequence (DNA): TGCGCCAGCAGACTAGCGGGGAGGGATGAGCAGTTCTTC. As protein: CASRLAGRDEQFF.

V gene TRBV29-1 combines with J gene TRBJ1-1; 8 nucleotides match TRBD1. This CDR3 has 11 amino acids. Looked up from germline, CDR1 is SQVTM and CDR2 is ANQGSEA. The ends lost 5 bases at V and 10 bases at J; junction bases unmatched: 6. CDR3 DNA sequence: TGCAGCGTTACCGACAGGGGCCCAGCTTTCTTT. Translating it yields CSVTDRGPAFF.

This clonotype occurred a few times. This sequence joins TRBV20-1 and TRBJ2-3; no firm D call. The CDR3 consists of 15 residues. Germline-derived CDR1 and CDR2 are DFQATT and SNEGSKA (reference sequence). The ends were cut back, 0 bases at V and 1 base at J, with 11 bases in the middle. CDR3 bases: TGCAGTGCTAGAGATCGGGTCGTGGGCACAGATACGCAGTATTTT. Translation: CSARDRVVGTDTQYF.

At least ten counts were recorded for this clonotype. The rearrangement uses TRBV7-2 and TRBJ1-2; a possible D gene is TRBD1 (6 bases). Germline CDR1 and CDR2: SGHTA and FQGNSA. V gave up 5 bases and J gave up 2 bases, with 12 bases separating them. The CDR3 is 14 residues long. CDR3 nucleotides: TGTGCCAGCAGCAGAAACCAGGGGAACTATGGCTACACCTTC. Amino acid sequence: CASSRNQGNYGYTF.

The gene calls are TRBV20-1 and TRBJ2-7, with 9 positions matching TRBD2. CDR3 size: 15 residues. V shed 6 bases, J shed 1 base, and the junction held 10 bases outside the gene matches. Germline V gene sequence: CDR1 DFQATT, CDR2 SNEGSKA (reference sequence). CDR3 loop: CSATDRGGDSYEQYF. In DNA, the CDR3 is TGCAGTGCAACAGACCGCGGGGGGGATTCCTACGAGCAGTACTTC.

This clonotype occurred a few times. The chain couples TRBV20-1 to TRBJ2-7, with a possible D match to TRBD2 (6 bases). Germline CDR1 DFQATT, CDR2 SNEGSKA (reference sequence). This CDR3 is built from 14 residues. The V and J ends lost 0 bases and 2 bases respectively, with 11 bases between them. The CDR3 spells CSARDLREPYEQYV. CDR3 in DNA: TGCAGTGCTAGAGATTTACGGGAGCCCTACGAGCAGTACGTC.

This clonotype has just a few counts. The chain uses TRBV6-5 and TRBJ2-7; the D call may be TRBD1 or TRBD2 (6 bases each). CDR1 MNHEY and CDR2 SVGAGI come from the germline V gene. This CDR3 comprises 14 residues. The germline V and J ends were trimmed by 8 bases and 3 bases, with 17 bases remaining between them. For the CDR3, the DNA is TGTGCCAGCTCCCTCCGGGGGCCGCACTACGAGCAGTACTTC. It specifies CASSLRGPHYEQYF.

This clonotype turned up a few times. The V gene is TRBV20-1, the J gene TRBJ2-2; 7 nucleotides match TRBD2. With 1 base clipped from V and 1 base from J, the junction kept 12 bases outside the gene matches. The V gene's germline CDR1 is DFQATT and CDR2 SNEGSKA (reference sequence). CDR3 length equals 18 residues. DNA of the CDR3: TGCAGTGCTAGAGTCCGTGGTTCAGCGGGGAGGAACACCGGGGAGCTGTTTTTT. This sequence encodes CSARVRGSAGRNTGELFF.

This clonotype showed up just a few times. The genes are TRBV5-8 and TRBJ2-1; D gene unclear. Trimming cost V 4 bases and J 5 bases, with 10 bases left between them. Germline V CDR1 and CDR2: SGHTS, YDEGEE. This CDR3 contains 13 residues. This CDR3 reads CASSVRLDNEQFF. In DNA, the CDR3 is TGTGCCAGCAGCGTCAGGTTGGACAATGAGCAGTTCTTC.

The table lists this clonotype with many counts. V gene TRBV6-5 combines with J gene TRBJ2-7; D is undetermined. CDR3 size: 14 residues. CDR1 is MNHEY, CDR2 SVGAGI, per germline. Trimming shortened V by 8 bases and J by 0 bases, and 14 bases separated the two germline ends. The CDR3 DNA follows: TGTGCCAGCTTCCCGATAGGTAGCTCCTACGAGCAGTACGTC. Translating gives CASFPIGSSYEQYV.

Many counts were recorded for this clonotype. V usage is TRBV9 and J usage is TRBJ2-3; TRBD2 matches at 11 bases. Germline V gene data show CDR1 as SGDLS and CDR2 as YYNGEE. With 0 bases clipped from V and 4 bases from J, the junction kept 7 bases outside the gene matches. The CDR3 extends over 17 amino acids. In DNA form, the CDR3 reads TGTGCCAGCAGCGTAGCGGGTAGCGGGGGGGCCGCAGATACGCAGTATTTT. It translates to CASSVAGSGGAADTQYF.

This clonotype was seen a handful of times. The rearrangement links TRBV4-3 to TRBJ1-6; D gene uncertain. V lost 0 bases to trimming and J lost 8 bases, with 11 bases between them. Germline assignment: CDR1 LGHNA and CDR2 YSLEER. This CDR3 has 15 amino acids. CDR3 sequence reads: CASSQEKQKYSPLHF. CDR3 nucleotides: TGCGCCAGCAGCCAAGAAAAACAGAAGTATTCACCCCTCCACTTT.

This clonotype was seen more than once but under ten times. The chain employs TRBV5-6 and TRBJ2-1, with 10 nucleotides matching TRBD2. The V gene's germline CDR1 is SGHDT and CDR2 YYEEEE. J lost 0 bases, V lost 4 bases, and 7 bases had no gene match. The CDR3 totals 17 residues. DNA for the CDR3: TGTGCCAGCAGCGGCGCCAAGCGGGGGGGCTCCTACAATGAGCAGTTCTTC. As protein: CASSGAKRGGSYNEQFF.

This clonotype was seen only a few times. This chain connects TRBV19 to TRBJ2-1, with 7 bases aligning to TRBD2. The CDR3 is 15 amino acids. The trim removed 6 bases at V and 4 bases at J, leaving 9 bases unmatched. Germline V gives CDR1 LNHDA, CDR2 SQIVND (reference sequence). The CDR3 region has the DNA TGTGCCAGTAGACCCTCTAGCGGCCAATACAATGAGCAGTTCTTC. It is translated as CASRPSSGQYNEQFF.

The chain joins TRBV5-1 to TRBJ2-2; 7 positions agree with TRBD2. This CDR3 is 14 amino acids long. With 9 bases clipped from V and 5 bases from J, the junction kept 10 bases outside the gene matches. CDR1 and CDR2 from the germline V gene are SGHRS and YFSETQ. CDR3 nucleotides: TGCGCCACCAAGGGAGGGGCTGGAACCGGGGAGCTGTTTTTT. This codes for CATKGGAGTGELFF. Based on the CDR3 plus reference TRBV5-1 and TRBJ2-2, the full variable domain is KAGVTQTPRYLIKTRGQQVTLSCSPISGHRSVSWYQQTPGQGLQFLFEYFSETQRNKGNFPGRFSGRQFSNSRSEMNVSTLELGDSALYLCATKGGAGTGELFFGEGSRLTVL.

At least ten counts were recorded for this clonotype. The chain is built from TRBV4-1 and TRBJ2-3; D gene ambiguous. The V end lost 0 bases, the J end lost 2 bases, and 12 bases lay between the germline ends. The CDR3 totals 16 residues. Germline CDR1 reads MGHRA; CDR2 reads YSYEKL. The CDR3 sequence is CASSQDWIPNTDTQYF. The CDR3 bases are TGCGCCAGCAGCCAAGACTGGATACCTAACACAGATACGCAGTATTTT.